The source of this T cell receptor (beta chain) is a study of blood T cell repertoires in COVID-19 (dated by TCRdb to 2018 to 2021). About the investigation overall: Collaborator samples came from the United States, Italy and Spain and covered acute and convalescent phases of COVID-19. The material from the prospective study consisted of cDNA or gDNA derived from T cells, B-cell-depleted T cells, or PBMCs. The dataset comprised deeply sampled blood TCRbeta repertoires from subjects exposed to, actively infected with, or recovered from COVID-19. The repertoires were made available in a free public database intended to serve as a resource for research on the immune response to SARS-CoV-2. The samples were drawn from the first 160 participants of the ongoing ImmuneRACE study and from 1,254 subjects provided by 6 global collaborators. The sample metadata nearly always contained a de-identified subject ID, COVID-19 status, age in years and sex. Where available, HLA class I and class II types were obtained from metadata supplied by the sample provider rather than from assay-based typing.

Its CDR3 holds 16 amino acids, cysteine through phenylalanine. Of all the DNA, just the CDR3 is kept, 48 bases in frame from base 1. As encoded in the germline V gene, CDR1 is SGDLS while CDR2 is YYNGEE. V is cut back by 4 bases and J by 4 bases, with 14 bases in the junction unmatched. With regard to this clone: Its target antigen remains unknown. No much larger clonotype is one base removed from it; base qualities were not supplied.

The immunoSEQ Assay, a bias-controlled multiplex PCR, was used to amplify TCRbeta CDR3 regions from genomic DNA. Processing in the source paper ran as follows. Within the assay, amplification of reference gene primers was used to estimate how many nucleated cells each sample contained. To quantify the absolute abundance of each unique TCRbeta CDR3 rearrangement, sequence reads were collapsed and filtered. Productive Simpson clonality was computed per sample as the square root of Simpson's diversity index over productive rearrangements. The source is immuneACCESS, and TCRdb retained only in-frame sequences with V and J called. Part of the clones is not carried over; for the studies checked, unresolved V genes explain less than half of this, and the remainder is unexplained. D and trimming were read from the DNA, whereas the V and J calls and clone size are those reported in that table. Across this sample there are 80,000 or so clones, with about 70% seen only once. The ten largest clones capture around 5% of the sample.

The research as a whole found: The amount of clinical and demographic metadata varied by source and participant and was provided uncurated.

Each collaborating institution followed its own protocols to collect whole blood in K2EDTA tubes. For TCRbeta analysis, collaborators shipped samples in one of three forms: frozen whole blood, isolated PBMCs, or DNA extracted from either of those sample types. The specimen was peripheral blood. This sequence originates from a man in his fifties or sixties with active or convalescent COVID-19. The chain couples TRBV9 to TRBJ2-7, with 7 junctional bases fitting TRBD1. The CDR3 corresponds to CASSPRQGASGYEQYF. The nucleotide sequence is TGTGCCAGCAGCCCCAGACAGGGAGCTTCTGGGTACGAGCAGTACTTC.